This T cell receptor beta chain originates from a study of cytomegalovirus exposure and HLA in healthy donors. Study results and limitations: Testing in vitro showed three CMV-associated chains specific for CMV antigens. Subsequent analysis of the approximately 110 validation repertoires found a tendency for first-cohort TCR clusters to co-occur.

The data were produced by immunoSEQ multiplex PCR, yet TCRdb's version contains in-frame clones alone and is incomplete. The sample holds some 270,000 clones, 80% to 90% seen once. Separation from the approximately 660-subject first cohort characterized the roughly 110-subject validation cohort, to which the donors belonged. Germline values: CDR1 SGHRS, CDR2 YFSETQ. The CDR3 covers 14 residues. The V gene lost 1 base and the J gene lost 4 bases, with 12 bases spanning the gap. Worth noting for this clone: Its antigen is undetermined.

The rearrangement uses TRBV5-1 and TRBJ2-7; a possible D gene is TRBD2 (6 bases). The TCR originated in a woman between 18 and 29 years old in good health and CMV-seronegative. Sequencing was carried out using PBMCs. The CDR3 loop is CASSLYGGNYEQYF. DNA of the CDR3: TGCGCCAGCAGCTTGTACGGGGGAAATTACGAGCAGTACTTC.